This T cell receptor beta chain was identified during a study of cytomegalovirus exposure and HLA in healthy donors. Study results and limitations: The finding came from a later analysis; first-cohort TCR clusters tended to co-occur in the 95 to 150 validation repertoires. The authors enumerated over 150 TCR beta chains as linked to cytomegalovirus. In vitro work confirmed that a few CMV-associated chains recognize CMV antigens.

For this clone: The antigen remains unidentified.

These donors were members of the roughly 120-subject validation cohort, a group separate from the approximately 680-subject first cohort. Using immunoSEQ multiplex PCR, the repertoire was profiled, and TCRdb retains in-frame clones only, with some absent. The data show 300,000 to 400,000 clones, just over 85% seen once. Germline loops: CDR1 MNHEY, CDR2 SMNVEV (reference sequence). The CDR3 loop spans 15 amino acids. The germline V and J ends were trimmed by 2 bases and 4 bases, with 14 bases remaining between them. Sequencing used PBMCs. This chain joins TRBV27 and TRBJ1-1; weak D call: TRBD1 (5 bases). The receptor was derived from a woman between 18 and 29 years old in good health and CMV-seronegative. The CDR3 loop is CASSLAPAGGTEAFF. The CDR3 coding sequence is TGTGCCAGCAGTTTAGCCCCAGCGGGGGGCACTGAAGCTTTCTTT.